The present TCR beta chain was sequenced within a study of T-cell memory formation after mild COVID-19. Germline V gene data show CDR1 as SEHNR and CDR2 as FQNEAQ (reference sequence). Losses at the gene ends were 5 bases for V and 2 bases for J; bases not matched to a gene: 13. The CDR3 is 17 amino acids. TCRdb analysed the 5' RACE reads with MiXCR anew, one entry per CDR3 protein. The sample includes about 430,000 distinct CDR3 sequences, approximately 24% of them seen just once. The chain uses TRBV7-9 and TRBJ2-7; 9 positions match TRBD1. The sequencing input was PBMCs or a T cell subset sorted from them (not recorded which). The receptor's source is an adult woman who had mild COVID-19 (a few samples of this study predate the infection). Cell type and time point are not known. CDR3 nucleotides: TGTGCCAGCAGCCCGAGGGCTGGGACAGGGCGACCCTACGAGCAGTACTTC. Translating gives CASSPRAGTGRPYEQYF.